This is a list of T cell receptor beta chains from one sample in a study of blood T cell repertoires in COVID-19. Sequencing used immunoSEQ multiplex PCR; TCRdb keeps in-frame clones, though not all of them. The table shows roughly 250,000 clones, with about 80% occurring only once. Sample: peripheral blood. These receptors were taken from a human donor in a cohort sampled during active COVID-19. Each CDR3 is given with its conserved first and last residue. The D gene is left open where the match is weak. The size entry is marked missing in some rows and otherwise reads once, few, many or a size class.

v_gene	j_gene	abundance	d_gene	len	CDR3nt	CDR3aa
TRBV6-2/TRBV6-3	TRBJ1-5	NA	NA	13	TGTGCCAGCAGTTACTCGAGAGTTCAGCCCCAGCATTTT	CASSYSRVQPQHF
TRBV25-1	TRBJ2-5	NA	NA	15	TGTGCCAGCAGTGACCAACTAGCTCCGAGAGAGACCCAGTACTTC	CASSDQLAPRETQYF
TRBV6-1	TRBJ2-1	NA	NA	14	TGTGCCAGCAGTGAAACGACAACCTACAATGAGCAGTTCTTC	CASSETTTYNEQFF
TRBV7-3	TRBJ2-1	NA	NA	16	TGTGCCAGCAGCCTCGCAGGGCCTTCCTCACTCAATGAGCAGTTCTTC	CASSLAGPSSLNEQFF
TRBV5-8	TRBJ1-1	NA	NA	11	TGTGCCAGCAGCTACGTCGGGAGAGCTTTCTTT	CASSYVGRAFF
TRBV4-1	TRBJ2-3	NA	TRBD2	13	TGCGCCAGCAGCCAAGAATCGGGAGGGGCGCAGTATTTT	CASSQESGGAQYF
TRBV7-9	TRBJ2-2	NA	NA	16	TGTGCCAGCCACCCTTCCAGAGGGTCAAACACCGGGGAGCTGTTTTTT	CASHPSRGSNTGELFF
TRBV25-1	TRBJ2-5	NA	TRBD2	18	TGTGCCAGCGGCCCGACTAGCGGGAGGGGGAGGGGCCAAGAGACCCAGTACTTC	CASGPTSGRGRGQETQYF
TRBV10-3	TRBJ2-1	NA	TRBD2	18	TGTGCCATCAGTGAAGGGGATAAGCTAGCGGGAGGTAACAATGAGCAGTTCTTC	CAISEGDKLAGGNNEQFF
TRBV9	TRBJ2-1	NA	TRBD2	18	TGTGCCAGCAGCCCTAGGCCGGGAGGGCCTGGATCCTACAATGAGCAGTTCTTC	CASSPRPGGPGSYNEQFF
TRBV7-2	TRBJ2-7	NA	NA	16	TGTGCCAGCAGCTTAGGGTGGTCCGGGATAGGGTGGGAGCAGTACTTC	CASSLGWSGIGWEQYF
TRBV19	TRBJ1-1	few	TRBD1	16	TGTGCCAGTACGAAAAACGGACAGGTGATGAACACTGAAGCTTTCTTT	CASTKNGQVMNTEAFF
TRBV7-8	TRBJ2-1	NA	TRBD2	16	TGTGCCAGCAGCTTAGAGCGGACTAGCGTGGGAAATGAGCAGTTCTTC	CASSLERTSVGNEQFF
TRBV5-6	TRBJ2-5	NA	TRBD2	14	TGTGCCAGCAGTGGGGGGGAGTACCAAGAGACCCAGTACTTC	CASSGGEYQETQYF